One T cell receptor (beta chain) is described in this entry. What it binds is not known. This sample was taken from a study of a mutant IDH1 vaccine in newly diagnosed glioma. As for the study in general: Vaccines began 4-6 weeks after radiotherapy alone, or with temozolomide cycles. Treated patients comprised about 60% males and approximately 38% females, mean age approximately 42 years.

Germline CDR1 is SGHRS and CDR2 is YFSETQ. The CDR3 contains 15 residues. V was shortened by 0 bases and J by 3 bases, with 12 bases between the two germline ends. Documented time point: week 23, last vaccination. In every dose of vaccine, 300 ug of mutant IDH1 20-mer peptide was given alongside topical imiquimod. Those who donated had recent WHO grade 3 or 4 IDH1-mutant, ATRX-lost astrocytomas. The table came from immunoSEQ multiplex PCR; TCRdb's copy has only in-frame clones and leaves some out. The profile shows about 44,000 clones, approximately 90% of them singletons. The rearrangement joins TRBV5-1 to TRBJ2-5, with D perhaps TRBD2 (6 bases). This clonotype originated in a man between 45 and 60 years old with glioma. The sample here was PBMCs, taken from a glioma patient whose treatment included an IDH1 peptide vaccine. The CDR3 DNA sequence: TGCGCCAGCAGCTTGGCCGGTGCTAGCGAAGAGACCCAGTACTTC. Protein product: CASSLAGASEETQYF.